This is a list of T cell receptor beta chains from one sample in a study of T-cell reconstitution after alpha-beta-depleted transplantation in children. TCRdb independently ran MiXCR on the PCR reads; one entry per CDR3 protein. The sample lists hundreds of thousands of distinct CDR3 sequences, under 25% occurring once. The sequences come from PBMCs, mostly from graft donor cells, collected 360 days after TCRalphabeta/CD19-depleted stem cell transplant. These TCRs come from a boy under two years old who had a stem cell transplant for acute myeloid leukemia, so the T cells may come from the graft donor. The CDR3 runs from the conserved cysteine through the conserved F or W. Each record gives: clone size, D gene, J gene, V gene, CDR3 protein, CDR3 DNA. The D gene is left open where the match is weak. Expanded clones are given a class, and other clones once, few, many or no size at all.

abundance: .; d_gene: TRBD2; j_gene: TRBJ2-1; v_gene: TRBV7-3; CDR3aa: CASSLRTSGFSYNEQFF; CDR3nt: TGTGCCAGCAGCTTAAGGACTAGCGGTTTTTCCTACAATGAGCAGTTCTTC
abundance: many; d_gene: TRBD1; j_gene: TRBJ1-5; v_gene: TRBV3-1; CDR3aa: CASSAQGAGQPQHF; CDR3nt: TGTGCCAGCAGCGCGCAGGGGGCAGGACAGCCCCAGCATTTT
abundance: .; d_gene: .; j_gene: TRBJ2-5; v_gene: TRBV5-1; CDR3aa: CASSPRMDGQTQYF; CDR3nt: TGCGCCAGCAGCCCCCGGATGGACGGTCAGACCCAGTACTTC
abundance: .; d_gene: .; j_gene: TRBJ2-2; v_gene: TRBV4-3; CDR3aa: CASSQDRPDRSNTGELFF; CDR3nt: TGCGCCAGCAGCCAAGATCGGCCCGACAGGTCGAACACCGGGGAGCTGTTTTTT
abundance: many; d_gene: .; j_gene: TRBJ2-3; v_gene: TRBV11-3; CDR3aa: CASSFGTHKGDTQYF; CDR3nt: TGTGCCAGCAGCTTCGGGACTCATAAAGGGGATACGCAGTATTTT
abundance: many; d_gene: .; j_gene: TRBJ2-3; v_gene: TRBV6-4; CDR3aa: CASSDGVLNTQYF; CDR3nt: TGTGCCAGCAGTGACGGGGTGTTAAATACGCAGTATTTT
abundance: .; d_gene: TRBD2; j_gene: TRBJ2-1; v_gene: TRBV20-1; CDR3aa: CSAGPGSGGHYNEQFF; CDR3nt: TGCAGTGCAGGGCCTGGTAGCGGGGGGCACTACAATGAGCAGTTCTTC
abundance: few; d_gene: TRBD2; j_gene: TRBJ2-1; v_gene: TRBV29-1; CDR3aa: CSVDSGGGYYNEQFF; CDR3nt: TGCAGCGTTGATTCCGGGGGGGGATACTACAATGAGCAGTTCTTC
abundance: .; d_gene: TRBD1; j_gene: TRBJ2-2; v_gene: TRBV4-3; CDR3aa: CASSHPQSGQGATGELFF; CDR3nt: TGCGCCAGCAGCCATCCCCAAAGCGGACAGGGGGCCACCGGGGAGCTGTTTTTT
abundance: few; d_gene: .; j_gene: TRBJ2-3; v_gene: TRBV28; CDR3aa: CAPYQWGSTDTQYF; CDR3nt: TGTGCCCCTTATCAGTGGGGGAGCACAGATACGCAGTATTTT
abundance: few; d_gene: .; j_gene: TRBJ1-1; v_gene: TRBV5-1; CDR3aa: CASSPIANTEAFF; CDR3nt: TGCGCCAGCAGTCCTATCGCAAACACTGAAGCTTTCTTT
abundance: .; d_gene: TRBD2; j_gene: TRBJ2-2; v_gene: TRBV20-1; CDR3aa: CSAYVRGRGGGELFF; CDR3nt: TGCAGTGCCTATGTCCGGGGGAGGGGAGGCGGGGAGCTGTTTTTT
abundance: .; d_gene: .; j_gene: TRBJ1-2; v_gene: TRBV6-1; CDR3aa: CAGRGGIDYGYTF; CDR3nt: TGTGCCGGCCGGGGGGGGATCGACTATGGCTACACCTTC
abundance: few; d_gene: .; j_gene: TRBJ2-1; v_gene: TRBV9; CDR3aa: CASSVATRHNEQFF; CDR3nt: TGTGCCAGCAGCGTAGCTACTCGCCACAATGAGCAGTTCTTC
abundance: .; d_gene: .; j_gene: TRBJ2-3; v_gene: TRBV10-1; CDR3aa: CASSASRSQGTDTQYF; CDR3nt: TGCGCCAGCAGTGCGTCGCGGAGCCAGGGCACAGATACGCAGTATTTT
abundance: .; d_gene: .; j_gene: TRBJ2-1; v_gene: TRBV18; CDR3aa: CASSPQVGNNEQFF; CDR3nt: TGTGCCAGCTCACCACAGGTGGGGAACAATGAGCAGTTCTTC
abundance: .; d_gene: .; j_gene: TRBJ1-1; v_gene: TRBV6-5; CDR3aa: CASSSVPRNTEAFF; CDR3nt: TGTGCCAGCAGTTCAGTCCCAAGGAACACTGAAGCTTTCTTT
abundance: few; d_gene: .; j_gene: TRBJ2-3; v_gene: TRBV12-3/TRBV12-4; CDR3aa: CASSWTGTTDTQYF; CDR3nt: TGTGCCAGCAGTTGGACTGGAACCACAGATACGCAGTATTTT
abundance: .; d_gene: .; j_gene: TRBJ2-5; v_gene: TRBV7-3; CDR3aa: CASSSWQLETQYF; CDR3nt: TGTGCCAGCAGCTCTTGGCAGCTTGAGACCCAGTACTTC
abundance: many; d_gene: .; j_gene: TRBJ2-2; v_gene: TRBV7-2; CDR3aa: CASSPTRRGGNTGELFF; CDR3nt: TGTGCCAGCAGCCCGACTCGCAGGGGAGGGAACACCGGGGAGCTGTTTTTT
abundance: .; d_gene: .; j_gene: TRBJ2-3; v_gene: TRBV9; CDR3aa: CASSVAVGLSSDTQYF; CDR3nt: TGTGCCAGCAGCGTAGCTGTTGGACTGTCGTCAGATACGCAGTATTTT
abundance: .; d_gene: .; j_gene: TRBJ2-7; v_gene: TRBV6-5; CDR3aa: CASSYSWPRGNDYEQYF; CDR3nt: TGTGCCAGCAGTTACTCGTGGCCCCGGGGAAACGACTACGAGCAGTACTTC